A single sample gave rise to the 6 T cell receptor beta chains below, sequenced in a study of cytomegalovirus exposure and HLA in healthy donors. It was with 60 Vbeta and 13 Jbeta primers that the PCR ran. Repertoires were generated with immunoSEQ multiplex PCR, while TCRdb's copy carries only in-frame clones and drops some. The sample lists 200,000 to 250,000 clones, roughly 91% occurring once. Sequenced sample: PBMCs. These receptors all come from a woman aged 18-29 years in good health and CMV-seronegative.

The V gene is TRBV30, the J gene TRBJ2-1; 7 bases match TRBD2. Germline CDR1 and CDR2: GTSNPN and SVGIG (reference sequence). Trimming cost V 4 bases and J 6 bases; bases outside gene matches: 6. The CDR3 length is 13 residues. For the CDR3, the DNA is TGTGCCTGGAAGGCGGTAGCGGGCAATGAGCAGTTCTTC. This sequence encodes CAWKAVAGNEQFF.

The chain couples TRBV28 to TRBJ2-3; tentatively, D is TRBD1 (5 bases). Deletions cut 6 bases from V and 5 bases from J, with 12 bases between. The length of the CDR3 is 13 residues. CDR1 is MDHEN, CDR2 SYDVKM, per germline. For the CDR3, the DNA is TGTGCCAGCAGCCCGGGTCAGGGAGATACGCAGTATTTT. Protein product: CASSPGQGDTQYF.

The chain uses TRBV2 and TRBJ2-3, with a possible D match to TRBD2 (6 bases). Trimming removed 8 bases from V and 0 bases from J, with 6 bases in between. From germline, CDR1 is SNHLY and CDR2 FYNNEI. This CDR3 has 12 amino acids. For the CDR3, the DNA is TGTGCCAGCCGGGGGAGCACAGATACGCAGTATTTT. This encodes CASRGSTDTQYF.

The genes are TRBV6-1 and TRBJ2-3; 7 bases match TRBD2. The CDR3 totals 14 residues. CDR1 MNHNS and CDR2 SASEGT come from the germline V gene. The trim removed 6 bases at V and 1 base at J, leaving 4 bases unmatched. Here the CDR3 reads CASSRLARTDTQYF. The CDR3 nucleotides are TGTGCCAGCAGCCGACTAGCCCGCACAGATACGCAGTATTTT.

The chain carries TRBV7-2 and TRBJ2-2; perhaps TRBD2 as D (6 bases). This CDR3 has 15 residues. Per germline, CDR1 SGHTA and CDR2 FQGNSA. V lost 1 base, J lost 7 bases, and 13 bases lay in between. In nucleotides, the CDR3 is TGTGCCAGCAGCTTAGTCGCTCTAGCGATCGGGGAGCTGTTTTTT. It is translated as CASSLVALAIGELFF.

The CDR3 region has the DNA TGCGCCAGCAGCTTGGAGGCGGGTTTTTCTGGAAACACCATATATTTT. This encodes CASSLEAGFSGNTIYF. J is TRBJ1-3 and V is TRBV5-1, with D hard to call. This CDR3 comprises 16 residues. The germline V gene encodes CDR1 SGHRS and CDR2 YFSETQ. With 0 bases removed from V and 1 base from J, the gap between germline ends came to 11 bases. Full variable domain (outside the CDR3, taken from reference TRBV5-1 and TRBJ1-3): KAGVTQTPRYLIKTRGQQVTLSCSPISGHRSVSWYQQTPGQGLQFLFEYFSETQRNKGNFPGRFSGRQFSNSRSEMNVSTLELGDSALYLCASSLEAGFSGNTIYFGEGSWLTVV.